The clone carrying this TCR beta chain was observed a few times. This sample is drawn from a study of tumor-infiltrating lymphocytes in primary liver carcinoma. Study background: The patients, men and women alike, were aged 30 to 69 years.

This CDR3 spans 15 amino acids. Germline V gives CDR1 SEHNR, CDR2 FQNEAQ (reference sequence). Germline trimming cut 2 bases from V and 0 bases from J; bases unmatched to any gene: 3. Starting material for RNA and DNA co-extraction consisted of about 20-33 mg of unsorted bulk tissue. More than 75% viable tumor cells made up every tumor sample. Constant-region priming of about 520 ng total RNA yielded TCR beta cDNA. Researchers made the TCR beta libraries by running three nested multiplex PCR rounds with slightly modified ARM-PCR. The opening two PCR rounds, roughly 11 cycles each, paired TRBV1-TRBV30 forward primers with a C-beta reverse primer. TCRdb redid the calling of the multiplex PCR reads with MiXCR, one entry per CDR3 protein. The table shows approximately 100,000 distinct CDR3 sequences, with 65% to 75% occurring only once.

This chain uses TRBV7-9 with TRBJ2-5; TRBD1 aligns across 7 bases. The receptor was isolated from an older woman with primary liver carcinoma and hepatitis B virus infection. Sequences were obtained from liver tumor tissue from sampling region 2. Subset noted: tumor region T2, inferior pole. The CDR3 spells CASSLYTGDQETQYF. CDR3 DNA: TGTGCCAGCAGCTTATATACAGGGGACCAAGAGACCCAGTACTTC. Full variable domain (outside the CDR3, taken from reference TRBV7-9 and TRBJ2-5): DTGVSQNPRHKITKRGQNVTFRCDPISEHNRLYWYRQTLGQGPEFLTYFQNEAQLEKSRLLSDRFSAERPKGSFSTLEIQRTEQGDSAMYLCASSLYTGDQETQYFGPGTRLLVL.